The 19 T cell receptor beta chains given below trace back to one sample, sequenced in a study of T-cell reconstitution after alpha-beta-depleted transplantation in children. Unique molecular identifiers were used in preparing the TCRbeta library. TCRdb re-called the PCR reads with MiXCR, one entry per CDR3 protein. Of 200,000 to 250,000 distinct CDR3 sequences in the sample, 12% are singletons; the top ten hold roughly 2.8%. The sequenced sample was PBMCs from the stem cell graft donor, obtained from the stem cell graft. All receptors derive from a human donor who donated a stem cell graft to a child with acute lymphoblastic leukemia.

The table lists this clonotype with many counts. The chain links TRBV20-1 to TRBJ2-5; TRBD2 matches at 8 bases. The V segment lost 6 bases and the J segment 4 bases; nucleotides outside the gene matches: 4. The germline CDR1 and CDR2 sequences are DFQATT and SNEGSKA (reference sequence). The CDR3 is made up of 12 amino acids. CDR3 bases: TGCAGTGCGGCCGGGGGGGTAGAGACCCAGTACTTC. Protein sequence: CSAAGGVETQYF.

This clonotype was counted many times. The chain combines TRBV20-1 with TRBJ1-5; D gene unclear. CDR3 size: 13 residues. Trimming left V 0 bases short and J 6 bases short, with 9 bases between. Germline assignment: CDR1 DFQATT and CDR2 SNEGSKA (reference sequence). The CDR3 loop reads CSARDGLSQPQHF. The DNA of the CDR3 is TGCAGTGCTAGAGATGGGTTGAGTCAGCCCCAGCATTTT.

This clonotype was counted at least ten times. This rearrangement joins TRBV18 to TRBJ1-1; weak D call: TRBD1 (5 bases). Deletions cut 0 bases from V and 3 bases from J, with 5 bases between. The CDR3 length is 13 residues. In germline, CDR1 is KGHSH, CDR2 LQKENI. The CDR3, as DNA: TGTGCCAGCTCACCACCGGGGGACACTGAAGCTTTCTTT. This encodes CASSPPGDTEAFF.

This clonotype was seen repeatedly, ten times or more. The rearrangement links TRBV28 to TRBJ1-2; perhaps TRBD1 as D (5 bases). The CDR3 is 12 amino acids. Germline values: CDR1 MDHEN, CDR2 SYDVKM. V was clipped by 6 bases and J by 6 bases, with 11 bases between them. Here the CDR3 DNA reads TGTGCCAGCAGGCGGGGGATCGATGGCTACACCTTC. Its protein is CASRRGIDGYTF.

This clonotype was recorded many times. The J gene is TRBJ2-7, the V gene TRBV28; D is possibly TRBD1 or TRBD2 (5 bases each). In germline, CDR1 is MDHEN, CDR2 SYDVKM. V was pared by 3 bases and J by 6 bases, with 15 bases between. The CDR3 has 14 residues. The CDR3 DNA is TGTGCCAGCAGTTTGCAGGGAGAGTCGGGCGAGCAGTACTTC. Protein product: CASSLQGESGEQYF.

The chain recombines TRBV30 with TRBJ2-3, with a weak D call TRBD2 (5 bases). Looked up from germline, CDR1 is GTSNPN and CDR2 is SVGIG (reference sequence). This CDR3 is 15 amino acids long. V was pared by 5 bases and J by 2 bases, with 17 bases between. The CDR3 reads CAWALSGIYTDTQYF. DNA of the CDR3: TGTGCCTGGGCCCTTTCCGGGATTTACACAGATACGCAGTATTTT.

This clonotype was observed at least ten times. The gene calls are TRBV6-2 or TRBV6-3 and TRBJ2-7, with D perhaps matching TRBD2 (6 bases). The CDR3 is 14 residues long. Trimming left V 7 bases short and J 0 bases short, with 13 bases between. Germline-derived CDR1 and CDR2 are MNHEY and SVGEGT. CDR3 residues: CASTSGLLSYEQYF. The CDR3 region has the DNA TGTGCCAGCACCTCCGGACTACTCTCCTACGAGCAGTACTTC.

This clonotype came up many times. This chain joins TRBV6-5 and TRBJ2-3; the match to TRBD1 covers 9 bases. The germline CDR1 and CDR2 sequences are MNHEY and SVGAGI. V gave up 0 bases and J gave up 13 bases; unmatched junction bases: 5. The CDR3 is 13 residues long. The CDR3 here is CASSYSVGTGKYF. The CDR3 nucleotides are TGTGCCAGCAGTTACTCTGTCGGGACAGGGAAGTATTTT.

The sample holds many counts of this clonotype. This rearrangement joins TRBV7-2 to TRBJ1-5; D remains ambiguous. This CDR3 region has 15 residues. The V and J ends lost 6 bases and 3 bases respectively, with 15 bases between them. The germline V gene encodes CDR1 SGHTA and CDR2 FQGNSA. The CDR3 DNA is TGTGCCAGCAGTACGTCAGGAATACTCAATCAGCCCCAGCATTTT. It specifies CASSTSGILNQPQHF.

This clonotype was detected many times. The gene calls are TRBV7-8 and TRBJ1-1; D might be TRBD1 (6 bases). V lost 5 bases and J lost 6, with 7 bases in between. This CDR3 is built from 11 residues. Germline V CDR1 and CDR2: SGHVS, FQNEAQ. As DNA, the CDR3 is TGTGCCAGCAGCGGGGGGCCTGAAGCTTTCTTT. As protein: CASSGGPEAFF.

At least ten counts were recorded for this clonotype. This chain joins TRBV20-1 and TRBJ2-7; TRBD1 agrees at 8 bases. The germline gives CDR1 DFQATT, CDR2 SNEGSKA (reference sequence). CDR3 length: 12 amino acids. V dropped 5 bases and J dropped 2; count of bases not matched to a gene: 2. CDR3 sequence (DNA): TGCAGTGCTGGGGACAGGACCTACGAGCAGTACTTC. It is translated as CSAGDRTYEQYF.

This clonotype was detected many times. The V and J genes are TRBV12-3 or TRBV12-4 and TRBJ2-5; D gene ambiguous. The CDR3 has 12 amino acids. The V gene lost 7 bases and the J gene lost 5 bases, with 11 bases spanning the gap. The CDR3 sequence: CASIGASETQYF. Written as DNA, the CDR3 is TGTGCCAGCATCGGAGCTTCGGAGACCCAGTACTTC.

Only a few counts were recorded for this clonotype. This chain joins TRBV7-8 and TRBJ1-2; D may be TRBD1 (5 bases). The germline V gene encodes CDR1 SGHVS and CDR2 FQNEAQ. This CDR3 is 15 amino acids long. Trimming removed 6 bases from V and 4 bases from J, with 18 bases in between. CDR3 loop: CASRSQGEESYGYTF. In DNA, the CDR3 is TGTGCCAGCAGGTCCCAGGGAGAAGAGTCCTATGGCTACACCTTC.

This clonotype was observed at least ten times. This sequence joins TRBV29-1 and TRBJ1-4; weak D call: TRBD1 (5 bases). The V end lost 7 bases, the J end lost 4 bases, and 16 bases lay between the germline ends. This CDR3 is built from 14 residues. Germline values: CDR1 SQVTM, CDR2 ANQGSEA. CDR3: CSATGGPVNEKLFF. Written as DNA, the CDR3 is TGCAGCGCTACAGGCGGCCCGGTTAATGAAAAACTGTTTTTT.

As for this clonotype: One junction end disagrees with the germline gene, perhaps due to a read error. The J gene is TRBJ2-2, the V gene TRBV29-1, with D possibly being TRBD2 (6 bases). CDR1 SQVTM and CDR2 ANQGSEA come from the germline V gene. CDR3 length: 14 residues. This CDR3 reads CSVEGGPNTAELFF. DNA for the CDR3: TGCAGCGTTGAGGGGGGACCTAACACCGCGGAGCTGTTTTTT.

The chain recombines TRBV30 with TRBJ1-2, with 9 bases matching TRBD1. Per germline, CDR1 GTSNPN and CDR2 SVGIG (reference sequence). The CDR3 contains 15 residues. V lost 5 bases to trimming and J lost 4 bases; unmatched junction nucleotides: 11. The CDR3 nucleotides read TGTGCCTGGGGAGTAACAGGGGGCTCGATCTATGGCTACACCTTC. Translation: CAWGVTGGSIYGYTF. The full variable domain, in which reference TRBV30 and TRBJ1-2 provide the parts outside the CDR3, is SQTIHQWPATLVQPVGSPLSLECTVEGTSNPNLYWYRQAAGRGLQLLFYSVGIGQISSEVPQNLSASRPQDRQFILSSKKLLLSDSGFYLCAWGVTGGSIYGYTFGSGTRLTVV.

This clonotype was seen many times. The chain carries TRBV20-1 and TRBJ2-3; 7 bases map to TRBD2. V lost 6 bases and J lost 4; bases outside the gene matches: 13. CDR3 length equals 15 residues. Germline V gene sequence: CDR1 DFQATT, CDR2 SNEGSKA (reference sequence). In nucleotides, the CDR3 is TGCAGTGCCCAACTAGCGTCGTTCGTGGCAGATACGCAGTATTTT. Translated, it gives CSAQLASFVADTQYF.

This clonotype was observed many times. The gene calls are TRBV29-1 and TRBJ2-2; D assignment may be TRBD1 or TRBD2 (5 bases each). The germline V gene has CDR1 SQVTM and CDR2 ANQGSEA. This CDR3 comprises 14 residues. Trimming cost V 7 bases and J 5 bases, with 17 bases left between them. Here the CDR3 reads CSGDLGVGTGELFF. The CDR3 nucleotides read TGCAGCGGGGACCTAGGCGTGGGGACCGGGGAGCTGTTTTTT.

This clonotype has only a few counts. The chain joins TRBV28 to TRBJ2-1, with D perhaps assigned TRBD1 or TRBD2 (6 bases each). V was cut by 7 bases and J by 6 bases, with 16 bases left in between. This CDR3 contains 14 residues. Germline V gene sequence: CDR1 MDHEN, CDR2 SYDVKM. CDR3 in DNA: TGTGCCAGCAACGGGGGCGTGGGCCCCAATGAGCAGTTCTTC. It specifies CASNGGVGPNEQFF.